These T cell receptor beta chains were read from a single sample in a study of neurological immune-mediated disorders. TCRdb re-called the 5' RACE reads through MiXCR, storing one row per CDR3 protein. The sample yields approximately 44,000 distinct CDR3 sequences, around 5.3% seen once. Sequenced sample: CD4+ T cells from blood. Every receptor here comes from a woman under 30 with multiple sclerosis. Both conserved end residues are part of each CDR3. The D gene is left open where the match is weak. Size is stated for part of the rows, as once, few or many counts, or as a class when the clone is expanded.

abundance	v_gene	j_gene	d_gene	CDR3aa	CDR3nt
-	TRBV20-1	TRBJ1-1	-	CSVQKKEHTEAFF	TGCAGTGTCCAAAAGAAGGAGCACACTGAAGCTTTCTTT
many	TRBV20-1	TRBJ1-5	-	CSARDFNHQPQHF	TGCAGTGCTAGGGACTTTAACCACCAGCCCCAGCATTTT
many	TRBV15	TRBJ1-3	-	CATSGARRGNTIYF	TGTGCCACGAGCGGTGCCCGGAGAGGAAACACCATATATTTT
many	TRBV6-6	TRBJ2-3	-	CASSYPDTQYF	TGTGCCAGCAGTTACCCGGATACGCAGTATTTT
many	TRBV12-3/TRBV12-4	TRBJ2-1	TRBD1	CASRPVTGEYNEQFF	TGTGCCAGCAGGCCGGTGACAGGGGAATACAATGAGCAGTTCTTC
many	TRBV12-3/TRBV12-4	TRBJ2-7	-	CASSLQVVGEQYF	TGTGCCAGCAGTTTACAGGTGGTCGGCGAGCAGTACTTC
few	TRBV19	TRBJ1-2	TRBD1	CASSRGQAAYGYTF	TGTGCCAGTAGTCGTGGACAGGCGGCCTATGGCTACACCTTC
many	TRBV12-3/TRBV12-4	TRBJ1-2	-	CASSRRAYGYTF	TGTGCCAGCAGCAGGAGGGCCTATGGCTACACCTTC
-	TRBV5-4	TRBJ2-2	TRBD1	CASSSITGTGRTGELFF	TGTGCCAGCAGCTCTATCACCGGGACAGGGCGCACCGGGGAGCTGTTTTTT
many	TRBV20-1	TRBJ2-3	TRBD2	CSARGLAGNPDTQYF	TGCAGTGCTAGAGGACTAGCGGGGAATCCAGATACGCAGTATTTT
many	TRBV20-1	TRBJ1-3	-	CSASAFGSSGNTIYF	TGCAGTGCTAGTGCCTTTGGGAGCTCTGGAAACACCATATATTTT
many	TRBV6-2/TRBV6-3	TRBJ1-5	-	CASSYVEGTVHQPQHF	TGTGCCAGCAGTTACGTAGAAGGGACGGTGCATCAGCCCCAGCATTTT
-	TRBV12-3/TRBV12-4	TRBJ2-2	TRBD2	CASSLSVLAGVSVGELFF	TGTGCCAGCAGTTTATCGGTGCTAGCGGGAGTTTCAGTCGGGGAGCTGTTTTTT
many	TRBV10-2	TRBJ2-1	-	CASKVFNEQFF	TGCGCCAGCAAGGTTTTCAATGAGCAGTTCTTC
many	TRBV7-2	TRBJ2-3	-	CDSRVSTDTQYF	TGTGACAGCAGGGTTAGCACAGATACGCAGTATTTT
-	TRBV7-9	TRBJ1-6	TRBD1	CASSPPWDSSYNSPLHF	TGTGCCAGCAGCCCACCCTGGGACAGCTCCTATAATTCACCCCTCCACTTT
many	TRBV20-1	TRBJ1-3	TRBD1	CSGVETGFSGNTIYF	TGCAGTGGAGTAGAGACAGGGTTCTCTGGAAACACCATATATTTT
many	TRBV5-1	TRBJ2-2	-	CASSLTRDRYTGELFF	TGCGCCAGCAGCTTGACCCGGGACCGGTACACCGGGGAGCTGTTTTTT
medium-sized	TRBV3-1	TRBJ1-1	-	CASSQVVRGGRNTEAFF	TGTGCCAGCAGCCAAGTAGTGCGGGGGGGGCGGAACACTGAAGCTTTCTTT
many	TRBV20-1	TRBJ2-3	-	CSPGPHTDTQYF	TGCAGTCCCGGGCCCCACACAGATACGCAGTATTTT
many	TRBV27	TRBJ1-2	-	CASSLVPTGRANYGYTF	TGTGCCAGCAGTTTAGTCCCTACAGGGAGGGCTAACTATGGCTACACCTTC
many	TRBV5-1	TRBJ2-7	TRBD2	CASSWGGTEQYF	TGCGCCAGCAGCTGGGGGGGAACCGAGCAGTACTTC
many	TRBV28	TRBJ2-7	-	CASSLAQRLGEQYF	TGTGCCAGCAGTTTGGCACAGCGGCTGGGTGAGCAGTACTTC
many	TRBV6-5	TRBJ2-1	TRBD1	CASSSSSPGQGRNEQFF	TGTGCCAGCAGCTCCTCAAGCCCGGGACAGGGGAGAAATGAGCAGTTCTTC
many	TRBV12-3/TRBV12-4	TRBJ2-1	-	CASSSRALEQFF	TGTGCCAGCAGTTCTCGGGCCCTAGAGCAGTTCTTC
many	TRBV20-1	TRBJ2-2	TRBD1	CSAMRQDRAGELFF	TGCAGTGCAATGAGGCAGGACAGGGCCGGGGAGCTGTTTTTT
many	TRBV4-3	TRBJ1-6	TRBD1	CASSQDFQGVSPLHF	TGCGCCAGCAGCCAAGATTTCCAGGGGGTTTCACCCCTCCACTTT
many	TRBV20-1	TRBJ2-1	TRBD2	CSAGGLGERSSYNEQFF	TGCAGTGCGGGGGGACTAGGGGAAAGGAGCTCCTACAATGAGCAGTTCTTC
many	TRBV5-5	TRBJ2-5	TRBD1	CASSRPGGTQYF	TGTGCCAGCAGCCGACCAGGGGGGACCCAGTACTTC
many	TRBV4-3	TRBJ1-1	-	CASSQEVRKNTEAFF	TGCGCCAGCAGCCAAGAGGTCAGAAAGAACACTGAAGCTTTCTTT
many	TRBV6-6	TRBJ1-2	-	CASSYVASQPYGYTF	TGTGCCAGCAGTTACGTCGCGTCACAGCCCTATGGCTACACCTTC
many	TRBV6-6	TRBJ1-5	TRBD1	CASSYPGQGEQPQHF	TGTGCCAGCAGTTACCCGGGACAGGGAGAACAGCCCCAGCATTTT
medium-sized	TRBV28	TRBJ1-6	TRBD1	CASSTGRQGLNSPLHF	TGTGCCAGCAGCACTGGGAGACAGGGACTCAATTCACCCCTCCACTTT
many	TRBV15	TRBJ1-5	-	CATSPDSGVPQHF	TGTGCCACCAGCCCGGACAGCGGGGTACCCCAGCATTTT
many	TRBV14	TRBJ2-1	-	CASSQVYGVRGEQFF	TGTGCCAGCAGCCAAGTCTATGGGGTTAGGGGTGAGCAGTTCTTC
many	TRBV7-2	TRBJ2-3	TRBD2	CASSLALAGFTDTQYF	TGTGCCAGCAGCTTAGCACTAGCGGGATTCACAGATACGCAGTATTTT
many	TRBV5-1	TRBJ2-2	TRBD2	CASSRLAGLTGELFF	TGCGCCAGCAGTAGACTAGCGGGACTCACCGGGGAGCTGTTTTTT
many	TRBV6-5	TRBJ1-4	-	CASSYSGGRRRTNEKLFF	TGTGCCAGCAGTTACTCCGGGGGGCGGAGGAGAACTAATGAAAAACTGTTTTTT
many	TRBV5-5	TRBJ1-6	TRBD1	CASSLMTGGSSPLHF	TGTGCCAGCAGCTTGATGACAGGGGGCTCTTCACCCCTCCACTTT
many	TRBV12-3/TRBV12-4	TRBJ2-3	-	CASSFPGTDTQYF	TGTGCCAGCAGTTTCCCCGGCACAGATACGCAGTATTTT
many	TRBV6-2/TRBV6-3	TRBJ1-5	TRBD1	CASSEGQPVIQHF	TGTGCCAGCAGTGAGGGACAGCCGGTTATCCAGCATTTT
-	TRBV30	TRBJ2-7	-	CASEGEGYEQYF	TGTGCCTCCGAAGGCGAGGGTTACGAGCAGTACTTC
many	TRBV5-1	TRBJ2-3	-	CASSLMMGGNTDTQYF	TGCGCCAGCAGCTTAATGATGGGGGGCAACACAGATACGCAGTATTTT
few	TRBV2	TRBJ1-6	-	CASSGDQGWPPLHF	TGTGCCAGCAGTGGAGACCAGGGTTGGCCACCCCTCCACTTT